The 15 T cell receptor beta chains below were found in one sample sequenced in a study of blood T cell repertoires in COVID-19. Data came from immunoSEQ multiplex PCR; TCRdb stores just in-frame clones and leaves some out. In the table there are 35,000 to 40,000 clones, 90% of which are singletons. The material sequenced was peripheral blood. The receptors originated from a man between 65 and 85 years old with acute or convalescent COVID-19.

The chain has TRBV7-2 and TRBJ2-4, with 8 nucleotides matching TRBD1. In germline, CDR1 is SGHTA, CDR2 FQGNSA. The ends lost 1 base at V and 6 bases at J; junction bases unmatched: 5. The CDR3 sequence is 15 residues long. The CDR3 nucleotides read TGTGCCAGCAGCTTAGATTTAGGGACAGGAAACATTCAGTACTTC. This translates into CASSLDLGTGNIQYF.

The J gene is TRBJ2-7, the V gene TRBV7-2, with TRBD1 matching 8 bases. The junction had 6 bases not matched to a gene; V was cut back by 5 bases and J by 3 bases. The CDR3 runs to 14 residues. The V gene's germline CDR1 is SGHTA and CDR2 FQGNSA. CDR3 in DNA: TGTGCCAGCAGCATAAACGGACAGGGCTACGAGCAGTACTTC. It encodes CASSINGQGYEQYF.

This chain links TRBV7-9 with TRBJ2-7; 8 positions match TRBD2. Germline CDR1 reads SEHNR; CDR2 reads FQNEAQ (reference sequence). The CDR3 has 14 amino acids. Trimming took 5 bases from V and 7 from J; bases not matched to a gene: 10. CDR3 coding DNA: TGTGCCAGCAGCCAGAGCGGGGGATCGGGAGAGCAGTACTTC. Protein sequence: CASSQSGGSGEQYF.

The chain combines TRBV3-1 (or the pseudogene TRBV3-2) with TRBJ1-1; TRBD1 agrees at 8 bases. The CDR3 is 15 residues long. Germline CDR1 LGHDT, CDR2 YNNKEL (reference sequence). Trimming removed 4 bases from V and 2 bases from J; junction bases left unmatched: 6. The DNA of the CDR3 is TGTGCCAGCAGCCGGAATCAGGGGGCCAACACTGAAGCTTTCTTT. It codes for CASSRNQGANTEAFF.

The genes are TRBV7-9 and TRBJ2-5; weak D call: TRBD1 (6 bases). The CDR3 is made up of 13 amino acids. Looked up from germline, CDR1 is SEHNR and CDR2 is FQNEAQ (reference sequence). Trimming stripped 5 bases from V and 5 bases from J, with 12 bases between. As DNA, the CDR3 is TGTGCCAGCAGCGAGGGGGTTGCGGAGACCCAGTACTTC. Translating gives CASSEGVAETQYF.

DNA of the CDR3: TGTGCCAGCAGCCAAAATCGTGCAGATACGCAGTATTTT. This codes for CASSQNRADTQYF. The chain recombines TRBV3-1 (or the pseudogene TRBV3-2) with TRBJ2-3; no definite D call. Germline V gene sequence: CDR1 LGHDT, CDR2 YNNKEL (reference sequence). CDR3 length: 13 residues. Trimming left V 2 bases short and J 4 bases short, with 7 bases between.

The V gene is TRBV27, the J gene TRBJ2-7; the match to TRBD1 covers 9 bases. Germline V gives CDR1 MNHEY, CDR2 SMNVEV (reference sequence). The CDR3 is 14 residues long. J lost 7 bases, V lost 7 bases, and 11 bases had no gene match. In nucleotides, the CDR3 is TGTGCCAGCACCACGGGACAGGGTTTCGGGGAGCAGTACTTC. This codes for CASTTGQGFGEQYF.

This chain links TRBV19 with TRBJ1-1, with 7 bases fitting TRBD1. CDR1 is LNHDA and CDR2 is SQIVND in the germline V gene (reference sequence). V trimming: 5 bases; J trimming: 5 bases; junction bases outside the gene matches: 11. The CDR3 has 15 residues. CDR3 sequence: CASSPYKETGTEAFF. The CDR3 DNA reads as TGTGCCAGTAGTCCCTACAAGGAGACAGGGACTGAAGCTTTCTTT.

J is TRBJ2-3 and V is TRBV6-4; no reliable D call. V was cut by 1 base and J by 0 bases, with 14 bases left in between. The CDR3 is 17 residues long. Per the germline V gene, CDR1 is MRHNA and CDR2 is SNTAGT. The CDR3 DNA follows: TGTGCCAGCAGTGACTATCTACGACTGCAGAGCACAGATACGCAGTATTTT. Protein product: CASSDYLRLQSTDTQYF.

The chain employs TRBV21-1 and TRBJ2-3; the table gives TRBD2 as D, unverified against the DNA. TRBV21-1 is noted as a pseudogene. The CDR3 extends over 16 amino acids. CDR3 in DNA: TGTGCCAGCAGCAAAGTTGGAACTAGCGACACAGATACGCAGTATTTT. The encoded protein is CASSKVGTSDTDTQYF.

The J gene is TRBJ2-1, the V gene TRBV20-1; 8 positions match TRBD2. The CDR3 length is 15 residues. From germline, CDR1 is DFQATT and CDR2 SNEGSKA (reference sequence). With 3 bases clipped from V and 4 bases from J, the junction kept 8 bases outside the gene matches. CDR3 sequence (DNA): TGCAGTGCTAGTTGGCGGGAGGCCTGGTACAATGAGCAGTTCTTC. Translation gives CSASWREAWYNEQFF.

In this sample, this clone turned up once. CDR3 sequence reads: CASGLRGPAGAYEQYF. DNA for the CDR3: TGTGCTAGTGGTTTGAGGGGTCCGGCGGGGGCCTACGAGCAGTACTTC. The rearrangement joins TRBV12-5 to TRBJ2-7, with 7 positions matching TRBD2. The CDR3 is 16 residues long. V gave up 2 bases and J gave up 2 bases; unmatched junction bases: 9. The V gene's germline CDR1 is LGHNT and CDR2 FRNRAP.

The V call is TRBV5-6, the J call TRBJ2-2; 10 nucleotides agree with TRBD1. J gave up 0 bases and V 4 bases, and 3 bases lay outside the gene matches. CDR1 is SGHDT, CDR2 YYEEEE, per germline. The CDR3 length is 16 residues. CDR3 sequence: CASSPDRGSNTGELFF. DNA of the CDR3: TGTGCCAGCAGCCCGGACAGGGGGTCGAACACCGGGGAGCTGTTTTTT.

The V gene is TRBV2, the J gene TRBJ1-5; 8 bases line up with TRBD1. The V and J ends lost 8 bases and 0 bases, in that order; junction bases with no gene match: 3. Per the germline V gene, CDR1 is SNHLY and CDR2 is FYNNEI. This CDR3 spans 14 amino acids. CDR3: CASGGQASNQPQHF. As DNA, the CDR3 is TGTGCCAGCGGGGGACAGGCTAGCAATCAGCCCCAGCATTTT.

The chain carries TRBV21-1 and TRBJ1-5; the table assigns TRBD1, which was not confirmed against the DNA. TRBV21-1 is noted as a pseudogene. The CDR3 is 16 amino acids. The CDR3 is CASSKAGQGRNQPQHF. The CDR3 DNA follows: TGTGCCAGCAGCAAAGCGGGACAGGGAAGGAATCAGCCCCAGCATTTT.